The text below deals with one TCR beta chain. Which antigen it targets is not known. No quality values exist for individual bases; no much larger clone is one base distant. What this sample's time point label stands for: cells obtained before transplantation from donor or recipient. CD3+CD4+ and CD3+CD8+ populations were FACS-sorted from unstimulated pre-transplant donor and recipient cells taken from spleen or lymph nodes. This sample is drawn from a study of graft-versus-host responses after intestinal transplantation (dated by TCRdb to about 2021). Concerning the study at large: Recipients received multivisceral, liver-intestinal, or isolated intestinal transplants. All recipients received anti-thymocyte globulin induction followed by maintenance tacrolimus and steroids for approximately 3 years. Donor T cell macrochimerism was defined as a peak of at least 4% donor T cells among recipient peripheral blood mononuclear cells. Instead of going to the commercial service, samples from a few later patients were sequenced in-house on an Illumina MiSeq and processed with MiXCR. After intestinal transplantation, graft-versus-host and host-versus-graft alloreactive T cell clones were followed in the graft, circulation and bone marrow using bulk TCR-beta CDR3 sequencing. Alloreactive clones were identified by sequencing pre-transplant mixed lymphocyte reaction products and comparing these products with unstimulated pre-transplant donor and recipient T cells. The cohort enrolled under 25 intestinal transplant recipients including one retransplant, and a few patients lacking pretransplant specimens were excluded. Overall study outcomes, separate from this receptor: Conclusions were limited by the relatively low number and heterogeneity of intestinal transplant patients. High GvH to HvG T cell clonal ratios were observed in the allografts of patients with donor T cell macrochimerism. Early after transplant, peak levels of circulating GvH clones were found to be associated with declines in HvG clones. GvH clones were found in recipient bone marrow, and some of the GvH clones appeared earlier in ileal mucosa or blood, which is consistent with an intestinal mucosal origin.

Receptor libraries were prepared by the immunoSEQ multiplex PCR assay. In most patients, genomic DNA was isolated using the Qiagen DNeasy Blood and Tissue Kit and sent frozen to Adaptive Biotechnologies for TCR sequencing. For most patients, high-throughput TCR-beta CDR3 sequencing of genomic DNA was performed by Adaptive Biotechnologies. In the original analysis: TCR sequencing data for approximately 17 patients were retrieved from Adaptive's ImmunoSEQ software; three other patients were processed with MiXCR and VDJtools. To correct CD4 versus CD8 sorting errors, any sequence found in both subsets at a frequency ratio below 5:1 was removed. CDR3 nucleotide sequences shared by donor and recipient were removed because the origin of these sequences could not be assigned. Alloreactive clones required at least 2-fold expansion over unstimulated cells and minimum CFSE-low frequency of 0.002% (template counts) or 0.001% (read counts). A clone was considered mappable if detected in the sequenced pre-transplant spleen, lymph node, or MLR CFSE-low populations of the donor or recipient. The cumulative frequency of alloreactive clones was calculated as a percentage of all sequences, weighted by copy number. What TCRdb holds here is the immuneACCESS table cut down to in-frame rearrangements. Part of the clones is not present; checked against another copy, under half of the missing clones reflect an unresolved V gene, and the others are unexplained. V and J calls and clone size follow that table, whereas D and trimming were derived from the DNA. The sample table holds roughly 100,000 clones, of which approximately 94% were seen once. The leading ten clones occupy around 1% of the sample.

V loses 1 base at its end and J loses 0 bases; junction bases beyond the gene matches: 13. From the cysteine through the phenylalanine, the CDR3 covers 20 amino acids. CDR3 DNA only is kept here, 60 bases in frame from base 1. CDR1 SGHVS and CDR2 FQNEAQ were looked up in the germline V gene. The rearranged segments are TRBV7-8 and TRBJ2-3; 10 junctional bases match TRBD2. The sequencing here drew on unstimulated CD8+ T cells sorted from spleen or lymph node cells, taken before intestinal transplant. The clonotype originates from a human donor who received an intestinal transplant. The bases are TGTGCCAGCAGCTTAGGGGTAGGGCTAGCGGGGGCCCGCAGCACAGATACGCAGTATTTT. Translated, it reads CASSLGVGLAGARSTDTQYF. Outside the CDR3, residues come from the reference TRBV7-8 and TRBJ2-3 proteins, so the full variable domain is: GAGVSQSPRYKVAKRGQDVALRCDPISGHVSLFWYQQALGQGPEFLTYFQNEAQLDKSGLPSDRFFAERPEGSVSTLKIQRTQQEDSAVYLCASSLGVGLAGARSTDTQYFGPGTRLTVL.